The following is a TCR beta chain sequence with its context. In this sample, this clonotype turned up once. Its cognate antigen has yet to be identified. There are no base qualities to consult, and no much larger clone falls within one base. A single read counts as weak evidence. This specimen comes from a study of CD8 T cells in Susac syndrome (dated by TCRdb to between 2018 and 2021). As for the study more broadly: Of the Susac syndrome patients who were sequenced, five or six had clinically active disease and roughly eight were in clinical remission. Susac syndrome patients were therapy-naive, on corticosteroids (some also receiving IVIg), or on IVIg alone at blood withdrawal. Whether CD8+ T cell activation and differentiation in Susac syndrome was antigen driven was tested using repertoire sequencing. Overall results and qualifications from the work: The TCR sequencing and HLA analysis was acknowledged to have included a relatively small number of individuals. In patients with Susac syndrome, the CD4+ T cell repertoire showed no detectable clonal expansion.

Peripheral blood CD8+ and CD4+ T cells from healthy donors, Susac syndrome patients and multiple sclerosis patients were profiled by high-throughput TCR beta sequencing. Susac syndrome patients met recently defined diagnostic criteria for definite or probable disease. Bulk CD8+ and CD4+ T cells were purified by magnetic negative isolation, whereas CD8+ TEMRA cells were enriched by FACS. Blood was drawn into EDTA tubes, processed within 24 hours, and PBMCs were isolated by density gradient centrifugation. PBMCs intended for TCR sequencing were frozen in liquid nitrogen and were later thawed in a 37 degrees C water bath. A purity of at least 90% was achieved for sorted or isolated CD4+, CD8+ and CD8+ TEMRA cells. RNA was extracted with the RNeasy kit and about 0.5 to 1 ug was reverse transcribed using random hexamers. TCR beta CDR3 regions were amplified with the immunoSEQ multiplex PCR assay covering 54 Vbeta and 13 Jbeta segments. PCR amplification bias was corrected using a synthetic template baseline for primer optimization and computational correction. Per the authors' processing: Reads were assigned to V, D and J genes according to IMGT and analyzed in immunoSEQ Analyzer, with only productive sequences retained. To calculate clonality, Shannon entropy was normalized by log2 of the number of productive unique sequences and then subtracted from one. For each patient and control, public and private clones were evaluated among the 100 most prevalent clones. Susac-specific clones were defined as absent from healthy and MS cohorts, 1052 published viral clones and other ImmuneACCESS disease sequences. The raw public data were reprocessed by TCRdb itself: fastp quality trimming at Q25, MiXCR clonotype calling, in-frame beta chains only. Rows are combined by CDR3 protein, so each entry shows the most common genes and DNA. The V and J calls were not made by the authors but by TCRdb's processing. The sample table holds 170,000 or so distinct CDR3 sequences, of which around 94% were seen once. The ten most abundant clones make up approximately 0.099% of the sample.

Sequencing used CD4+ T cells from PBMCs. This TCR was recovered from a human donor with Susac syndrome.

The nucleotides are TGTGCCTGGCGACAGGGTGGAAGCAATCAGCCCCAGCATTTT. This codes for CAWRQGGSNQPQHF. The receptor chain draws on TRBV30 and TRBJ1-5; TRBD1 fits 7 bases in the junction. The CDR3 spans 14 residues, from the cysteine through the phenylalanine. Only CDR3 DNA is held: 42 bases, read in frame from base 1. CDR1 and CDR2 (GTSNPN, SVGIG) derive from the germline V gene (reference sequence). Unmatched junction bases come to 5, with V trimmed by 5 bases and J by 1 base.